These 32 T cell receptor beta chains came from one sample sequenced in a study of beta chain features in type 1 diabetes. The study reverse transcribed the entire isolated RNA, so it sequenced expressed TCRB transcripts. TCRdb's table, derived via immunoSEQ multiplex PCR, lists solely in-frame clones and lacks some. The profile covers around 190,000 clones, with about 13% appearing a single time and approximately 0.62% taken by the ten largest. The specimen sequenced was central memory CD4+ T cells from blood. These receptors were taken from a woman younger than 30 in good health.

This chain links TRBV5-1 with TRBJ2-3; TRBD2 aligns across 9 bases. This CDR3 has 16 residues. Germline loops: CDR1 SGHRS, CDR2 YFSETQ. The junction had 8 bases not matched to a gene; V was cut back by 4 bases and J by 2 bases. For the CDR3, the DNA is TGCGCCAGCAGCCTCGGACTAGCGAGACTCACAGATACGCAGTATTTT. Amino acid sequence: CASSLGLARLTDTQYF.

This clone was counted between two and nine times. The chain carries TRBV7-2 and TRBJ2-3; TRBD2 agrees at 12 bases. Germline CDR1 reads SGHTA; CDR2 reads FQGNSA. The CDR3 covers 16 residues. V lost 4 bases and J lost 7; bases outside the gene matches: 9. The CDR3 nucleotides are TGTGCCAGCAGCTCCCCGGGACTAGCGGGTACCAATACGCAGTATTTT. It encodes CASSSPGLAGTNTQYF.

This clone has more than one count but fewer than ten. The chain employs TRBV28 and TRBJ1-5; 8 nucleotides align to TRBD1. V lost 4 bases and J lost 0; bases outside the gene matches: 11. Looked up from germline, CDR1 is MDHEN and CDR2 is SYDVKM. The CDR3 spans 18 residues. DNA of the CDR3: TGTGCCAGCAGTTCCATGATCGGACAGGGAAGTAGCAATCAGCCCCAGCATTTT. Its translation: CASSSMIGQGSSNQPQHF.

The chain uses TRBV18 and TRBJ2-5, with D possibly TRBD1 on 6 matching bases. Germline V gene data show CDR1 as KGHSH and CDR2 as LQKENI. This CDR3 contains 15 residues. Trimming stripped 3 bases from V and 2 bases from J, with 13 bases between. CDR3 sequence: CASSPNMDRQETQYF. For the CDR3, the DNA is TGTGCCAGCTCACCGAACATGGACAGACAAGAGACCCAGTACTTC.

The rearrangement joins TRBV4-3 to TRBJ2-1; 8 bases fit TRBD2. The ends lost 4 bases at V and 11 bases at J; junction bases unmatched: 10. The CDR3 is 14 amino acids. CDR1 and CDR2 (germline): LGHNA, YSLEER. CDR3 coding DNA: TGCGCCAGCAGCCCCACTTCGGAGCGGGAGAAGCAGTTCTTC. Amino acid sequence: CASSPTSEREKQFF.

This chain joins TRBV27 and TRBJ2-2; D remains ambiguous. The germline V and J ends were trimmed by 0 bases and 4 bases, with 6 bases remaining between them. This CDR3 spans 14 amino acids. CDR1 and CDR2 (germline): MNHEY, SMNVEV (reference sequence). CDR3 residues: CASSLSWATGELFF. Written as DNA, the CDR3 is TGTGCCAGCAGTTTATCTTGGGCCACCGGGGAGCTGTTTTTT.

The genes are TRBV29-1 and TRBJ2-7, with D perhaps TRBD1 (5 bases). This CDR3 spans 12 amino acids. V lost 3 bases to trimming and J lost 3 bases, with 9 bases between them. Looked up from germline, CDR1 is SQVTM and CDR2 is ANQGSEA. This CDR3 is CSVEGQSYEQYF. In DNA, the CDR3 is TGCAGCGTTGAGGGGCAGAGCTACGAGCAGTACTTC.

This clone was counted only a few times. The gene calls are TRBV30 and TRBJ1-4, with 9 bases fitting TRBD1. Looked up from germline, CDR1 is GTSNPN and CDR2 is SVGIG (reference sequence). With V trimmed by 7 bases and J by 8 bases, 5 bases remained unmatched. CDR3 length equals 12 residues. The CDR3 sequence is CALGQGGEKLFF. Written as DNA, the CDR3 is TGTGCCTTGGGACAGGGAGGGGAAAAACTGTTTTTT.

This clone was picked up many times. One end of the junction varies from germline; a read error may be responsible. V gene TRBV11-2 combines with J gene TRBJ2-5, with D possibly matching TRBD2 (6 bases). Per the germline V gene, CDR1 is SGHAT and CDR2 is FQNNGV. This CDR3 comprises 12 residues. The CDR3 nucleotides read TGTGCCAGCAGCTTAGTAGGGATAGCGGAAGACTTC. Residues: CASSLVGIAEDF.

The V call is TRBV5-1, the J call TRBJ1-1; D might be TRBD1 (5 bases). Trimming removed 0 bases from V and 0 bases from J, with 9 bases in between. The CDR3 length is 15 residues. CDR1 is SGHRS, CDR2 YFSETQ, per germline. The CDR3 spells CASSLAEGLNTEAFF. The CDR3 nucleotides read TGCGCCAGCAGCTTGGCGGAGGGGCTGAACACTGAAGCTTTCTTT.

The V and J genes are TRBV19 and TRBJ2-2, with unresolved D. V was trimmed by 5 bases and J by 5 bases, leaving 9 bases between them. The CDR3 sequence is 13 residues long. The germline gives CDR1 LNHDA, CDR2 SQIVND (reference sequence). CDR3 region: CASSPDYTGELFF. CDR3 sequence (DNA): TGTGCCAGTAGTCCAGATTATACCGGGGAGCTGTTTTTT.

The chain is built from TRBV6-5 and TRBJ2-7, with 7 bases aligning to TRBD1. The V gene's germline CDR1 is MNHEY and CDR2 SVGAGI. This CDR3 has 15 amino acids. Losses at the gene ends were 3 bases for V and 2 bases for J; bases not matched to a gene: 7. CDR3 nucleotide sequence: TGTGCCAGCAGTTATCCGGGACAGCCACCCTACGAGCAGTACTTC. This sequence encodes CASSYPGQPPYEQYF.

The rearrangement links TRBV5-1 to TRBJ1-5; 8 bases map to TRBD1. Unmatched junction bases numbered 10, after V lost 5 bases and J lost 9 bases. This CDR3 has 14 amino acids. Germline V gives CDR1 SGHRS, CDR2 YFSETQ. The CDR3 region has the DNA TGCGCCAGCAGATCCGGACAGGGTGAAGGGCCCCAGCATTTT. It translates to CASRSGQGEGPQHF.

The rearrangement links TRBV19 to TRBJ2-3; 10 bases fit TRBD2. CDR3 size: 14 residues. Losses at the gene ends were 7 bases for V and 6 bases for J; bases not matched to a gene: 7. Germline V lookup: CDR1 LNHDA, CDR2 SQIVND (reference sequence). CDR3 protein: CASTFSGRPDTQYF. CDR3 bases: TGTGCCAGTACTTTTAGCGGGAGGCCCGATACGCAGTATTTT. Supplemented by reference TRBV19 and TRBJ2-3, the full variable domain reads DGGITQSPKYLFRKEGQNVTLSCEQNLNHDAMYWYRQDPGQGLRLIYYSQIVNDFQKGDIAEGYSVSREKKESFPLTVTSAQKNPTAFYLCASTFSGRPDTQYFGPGTRLTVL.

This clone was detected a few times. This chain joins TRBV7-9 and TRBJ1-4; the D gene is possibly TRBD1 (5 bases). Germline V CDR1 and CDR2: SEHNR, FQNEAQ (reference sequence). The CDR3 runs to 15 residues. The V end lost 3 bases, the J end lost 8 bases, and 16 bases lay between the germline ends. The CDR3 nucleotides are TGTGCCAGCAGCTTTCGGGGGTCCAAGGGCGAAAAACTGTTTTTT. It translates to CASSFRGSKGEKLFF.

The chain employs TRBV6-1 and TRBJ2-4; 11 positions agree with TRBD1. Trimming at V came to 8 bases and at J to 4 bases, leaving 7 bases not matched to a gene. CDR3 length: 15 amino acids. Germline V gives CDR1 MNHNS, CDR2 SASEGT. The CDR3 DNA is TGTGCCAGCGGAGGACAGGGGGCCGCTAAAAACATTCAGTACTTC. It translates to CASGGQGAAKNIQYF.

The chain recombines TRBV7-9 with TRBJ2-6; D remains ambiguous. This CDR3 contains 14 residues. Trimming removed 4 bases at V and 0 bases at J, with 4 bases between. The germline V gene encodes CDR1 SEHNR and CDR2 FQNEAQ (reference sequence). The CDR3 DNA sequence: TGTGCCAGCAGCTACATCTCTGGGGCCAACGTCCTGACTTTC. This translates into CASSYISGANVLTF.

The V gene is TRBV28, the J gene TRBJ1-4; 7 bases agree with TRBD1. Trimming took 5 bases from V and 7 from J; bases not matched to a gene: 10. CDR1 MDHEN and CDR2 SYDVKM come from the germline V gene. The CDR3 runs 15 residues. The CDR3 bases are TGTGCCAGCAGTAGAATACAGGGGAGCGGTGAAAAACTGTTTTTT. This gives the protein CASSRIQGSGEKLFF.

V and J are TRBV30 and TRBJ1-5; tentatively, D is TRBD1 (5 bases). This CDR3 has 15 residues. Trimming removed 1 base at V and 2 bases at J, with 12 bases between. CDR1 is GTSNPN, CDR2 SVGIG, per germline (reference sequence). The CDR3 DNA sequence: TGTGCCTGGAGTGGGGGGGGTTCGGGCAATCAGCCCCAGCATTTT. Protein: CAWSGGGSGNQPQHF.

This clone showed up just a few times. The rearrangement links TRBV7-2 to TRBJ2-1; 9 bases are a match to TRBD2. V lost 1 base to trimming and J lost 5 bases; unmatched junction nucleotides: 9. The germline CDR1 and CDR2 sequences are SGHTA and FQGNSA. The CDR3 runs 17 residues. The DNA for the CDR3 is TGTGCCAGCAGCTTAGACGGAAGGGGGACTAGCAACAATGAGCAGTTCTTC. As protein: CASSLDGRGTSNNEQFF.

This clone was counted a few times. V usage is TRBV6-1 and J usage is TRBJ2-1; D is ambiguous. Germline CDR1 MNHNS, CDR2 SASEGT. Trimming took 1 base from V and 8 from J, leaving 18 bases between them. The CDR3 has 16 amino acids. The CDR3 protein is CASSEVAPSLAHEQFF. The CDR3 nucleotides are TGTGCCAGCAGTGAAGTAGCTCCCTCCCTCGCCCATGAGCAGTTCTTC.

This clone appeared once. The CDR3 DNA follows: TGTGCCAGCAACTCGGACATTCCAAACACTGAAGCTTTCTTT. Translated, it gives CASNSDIPNTEAFF. The chain employs TRBV2 and TRBJ1-1; perhaps TRBD1 as D (5 bases). The CDR3 is 14 amino acids. Germline V lookup: CDR1 SNHLY, CDR2 FYNNEI. V was shortened by 7 bases and J by 2 bases, with 14 bases between the two germline ends.

The chain combines TRBV9 with TRBJ2-3; 7 bases agree with TRBD1. Germline CDR1 is SGDLS and CDR2 is YYNGEE. Trimming cost V 3 bases and J 2 bases; bases outside gene matches: 9. The CDR3 has 16 residues. The CDR3 is CASSARGGPYTDTQYF. The CDR3 nucleotides are TGTGCCAGCAGCGCCCGAGGGGGCCCCTACACAGATACGCAGTATTTT. Drawing the rest from reference TRBV9 and TRBJ2-3, the complete variable domain is DSGVTQTPKHLITATGQRVTLRCSPRSGDLSVYWYQQSLDQGLQFLIQYYNGEERAKGNILERFSAQQFPDLHSELNLSSLELGDSALYFCASSARGGPYTDTQYFGPGTRLTVL.

The chain has TRBV7-2 and TRBJ2-5, with 8 nucleotides matching TRBD1. The CDR3 consists of 13 residues. The germline V gene has CDR1 SGHTA and CDR2 FQGNSA. Trimming at V came to 5 bases and at J to 4 bases, leaving 3 bases not matched to a gene. CDR3 DNA: TGTGCCAGCAGCCCTGGACAGGGAGAGACCCAGTACTTC. As protein: CASSPGQGETQYF.

The J gene is TRBJ2-2, the V gene TRBV11-2; 7 positions agree with TRBD1. Germline CDR1 is SGHAT and CDR2 is FQNNGV. CDR3 length equals 15 residues. The ends lost 6 bases at V and 4 bases at J; junction bases unmatched: 8. CDR3 protein: CASRHRQGLTGELFF. In DNA, the CDR3 is TGTGCCAGCAGGCACCGACAGGGTCTCACCGGGGAGCTGTTTTTT.

This clone was detected a few times. The genes are TRBV11-2 and TRBJ1-1; 8 bases map to TRBD1. Unmatched junction bases numbered 10, after V lost 2 bases and J lost 8 bases. Per the germline V gene, CDR1 is SGHAT and CDR2 is FQNNGV. This CDR3 is 15 amino acids long. CDR3 sequence reads: CASSLRGTGLKEAFF. As DNA, the CDR3 is TGTGCCAGCAGCTTACGGGGGACAGGTTTGAAAGAAGCTTTCTTT. Full variable domain (missing parts from reference TRBV11-2 and TRBJ1-1): EAGVAQSPRYKIIEKRQSVAFWCNPISGHATLYWYQQILGQGPKLLIQFQNNGVVDDSQLPKDRFSAERLKGVDSTLKIQPAKLEDSAVYLCASSLRGTGLKEAFFGQGTRLTVV.

This clone turned up a few times. The chain links TRBV15 to TRBJ1-5; no clear D gene. Deletions cut 0 bases from V and 9 bases from J, with 15 bases between. The germline CDR1 and CDR2 sequences are LNHNV and YYDKDF (reference sequence). The CDR3 loop spans 15 amino acids. CDR3 amino acids: CATSRERAAAWPQHF. In DNA, the CDR3 is TGTGCCACCAGCAGAGAGAGGGCCGCGGCGTGGCCCCAGCATTTT.

This clone occurred a few times. This sequence joins TRBV7-2 and TRBJ2-5, with a possible D match to TRBD2 (6 bases). The germline V gene has CDR1 SGHTA and CDR2 FQGNSA. This CDR3 has 14 amino acids. V lost 6 bases, J lost 4 bases, and 15 bases lay in between. The CDR3 coding sequence is TGTGCCAGCAGTTCCGATAGGAGGGGAGAGACCCAGTACTTC. Translating gives CASSSDRRGETQYF.

The rearrangement uses TRBV28 and TRBJ1-1, with 9 bases fitting TRBD1. This CDR3 is built from 15 residues. The V gene's germline CDR1 is MDHEN and CDR2 SYDVKM. Trimming removed 5 bases from V and 3 bases from J; junction bases left unmatched: 7. CDR3 DNA: TGTGCCAGCAGTGGGCCGGGACAGGGTTACACTGAAGCTTTCTTT. It codes for CASSGPGQGYTEAFF.

The chain has TRBV5-4 and TRBJ2-2, with a weak D call TRBD1 (5 bases). CDR1 is SGHNT, CDR2 YYREEE, per germline (reference sequence). The CDR3 totals 15 residues. Trimming stripped 0 bases from V and 1 base from J, with 7 bases between. The CDR3 coding sequence is TGTGCCAGCAGCTTGGGGGGCCGGAACACCGGGGAGCTGTTTTTT. This gives the protein CASSLGGRNTGELFF.

Points on this clone: Other DNA sequences in this sample translate to the same CDR3. The chain couples TRBV13 to TRBJ2-3; possibly TRBD1 for D (5 bases). This CDR3 region has 13 residues. Looked up from germline, CDR1 is PRHDT and CDR2 is FYEKMQ (reference sequence). Trimming took off 5 bases at V and 1 base at J, with 7 bases between the two ends. This chain's CDR3 is CASSPQGTDTQYF. The CDR3 bases are TGTGCCAGCAGCCCACAGGGCACAGATACGCAGTATTTT.

The V and J genes are TRBV7-9 and TRBJ1-2, with 10 positions matching TRBD1. Trimming removed 5 bases from V and 6 bases from J; junction bases left unmatched: 6. The germline V gene encodes CDR1 SEHNR and CDR2 FQNEAQ (reference sequence). The CDR3 consists of 14 residues. CDR3 residues: CASSRDRGLDGYTF. In DNA, the CDR3 is TGTGCCAGCAGCCGTGACAGGGGGCTCGATGGCTACACCTTC. The variable domain in full, with the rest retrieved from reference TRBV7-9 and TRBJ1-2, is DTGVSQNPRHKITKRGQNVTFRCDPISEHNRLYWYRQTLGQGPEFLTYFQNEAQLEKSRLLSDRFSAERPKGSFSTLEIQRTEQGDSAMYLCASSRDRGLDGYTFGSGTRLTVV.